This T cell receptor (beta chain) came from a study of human T cells and chemical hapten exposure. Germline CDR1 and CDR2: SGHTA and FQGNSA. This CDR3 contains 13 residues. With 5 bases removed from V and 8 bases from J, the gap between germline ends came to 15 bases. One entry per CDR3 protein results from TCRdb running MiXCR on the RACE reads. This sample has 190,000 or so distinct CDR3 sequences; around 30% occur once, and the top ten carry less than 3.5%. The time point: pre-sensitization, week 0. Treatment defined: therapeutic diphenylcyclopropenone sensitization with weekly scalp DPC. Sequenced here: whole blood, sampled in connection with sensitization to the hapten diphenylcyclopropenone (DPC). The sequence was collected from a woman aged 30 to 39 with alopecia areata. Some clones in this sample may be carry-over from other donors' samples. The V call is TRBV7-2, the J call TRBJ1-2, with TRBD1 as a possible D gene (5 bases). The CDR3 DNA is TGTGCCAGCAGCCAGGGACCCATAGCCGGCTACACCTTC. Translation: CASSQGPIAGYTF.